This TCR beta chain was identified during a study of T cells in Graves' hyperthyroidism and ophthalmopathy. Lactation, pregnancy, other autoimmune disease or uncontrolled infection excluded patients. In this sample, this clonotype turned up a few times. Germline V gene sequence: CDR1 LGHDT, CDR2 YNNKEL (reference sequence). This CDR3 has 12 residues. Trimming removed 1 base from V and 9 bases from J, with 7 bases in between. TCR beta CDR3 region amplification was performed from RNA transcripts. TCR CDR3 underwent first-round RT-PCR with the HTBI primer set. Using its own MiXCR run on the multiplex PCR reads, TCRdb lists one record per CDR3 protein. The profile shows about 640,000 distinct CDR3 sequences, less than 25% of them singletons.

The sequenced material came from blood. The chain links TRBV3-1 to TRBJ1-5; D uncertain. The receptor was derived from a man younger than 45 with Graves' ophthalmopathy. CDR3 region: CASSQGVTPQHF. CDR3 DNA sequence: TGTGCCAGCAGCCAAGGGGTCACGCCCCAGCATTTT.